Included here is one TCR beta chain sequence, with context. What it binds is not known. V shed 6 bases, J shed 2 bases, and the junction held 9 bases outside the gene matches. This CDR3 is built from 15 residues. Per germline, CDR1 SGHTA and CDR2 FQGNSA. These data are taken from a study of cytomegalovirus exposure and HLA in healthy donors. About the research overall: Earlier, some 180 million T cells were analyzed, and around 100 million unique TCR beta sequences were found among them. Whole-study findings and limits: A few V segments could not be told apart, such as TRBV6-2 and TRBV6-3, and were left out. A few chains linked to CMV were shown in vitro to be specific for CMV antigens.

The PCR was carried out with 60 Vbeta primers and 13 Jbeta primers. In the source study's methods: It was a later analysis that counted tens of millions of unique TCR beta chains, of which approximately 11 million were shared. The assay was immunoSEQ multiplex PCR, and TCRdb's table has in-frame clones only and misses some. The DNA was the basis for D and trimming; V, J and clone size are from that table. The sample lists 140,000 to 150,000 clones; around two thirds were seen once. Material for sequencing was PBMCs. The gene calls are TRBV7-2 and TRBJ2-5; TRBD2 matches 7 bases. The origin of this receptor is a young woman in good health and CMV-seronegative. CDR3 sequence: CASRPSSGSQETQYF. The CDR3, as DNA: TGTGCCAGCAGACCGTCTAGCGGTTCACAAGAGACCCAGTACTTC.